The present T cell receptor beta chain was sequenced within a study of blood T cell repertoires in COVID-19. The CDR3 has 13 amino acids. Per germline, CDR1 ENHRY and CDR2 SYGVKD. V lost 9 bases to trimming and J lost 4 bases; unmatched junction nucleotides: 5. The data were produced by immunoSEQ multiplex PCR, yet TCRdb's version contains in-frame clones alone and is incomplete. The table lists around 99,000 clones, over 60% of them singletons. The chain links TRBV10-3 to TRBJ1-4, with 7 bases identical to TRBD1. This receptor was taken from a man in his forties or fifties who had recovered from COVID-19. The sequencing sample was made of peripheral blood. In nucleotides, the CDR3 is TGTGCCATTGCGACAGGGCTTAATGAAAAACTGTTTTTT. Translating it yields CAIATGLNEKLFF.